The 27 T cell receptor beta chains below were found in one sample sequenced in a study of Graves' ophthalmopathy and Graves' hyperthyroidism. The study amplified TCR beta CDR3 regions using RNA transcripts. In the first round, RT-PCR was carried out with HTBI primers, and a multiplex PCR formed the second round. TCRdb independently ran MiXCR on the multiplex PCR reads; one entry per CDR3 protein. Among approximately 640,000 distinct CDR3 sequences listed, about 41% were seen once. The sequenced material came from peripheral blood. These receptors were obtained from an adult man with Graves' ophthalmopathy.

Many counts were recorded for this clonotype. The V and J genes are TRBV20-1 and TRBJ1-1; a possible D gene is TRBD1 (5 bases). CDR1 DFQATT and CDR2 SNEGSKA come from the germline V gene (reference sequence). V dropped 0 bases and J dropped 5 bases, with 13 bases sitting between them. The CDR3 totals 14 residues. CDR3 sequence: CSARDPGRDTEAFF. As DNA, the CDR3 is TGCAGTGCTAGAGATCCAGGGCGGGATACTGAAGCTTTCTTT.

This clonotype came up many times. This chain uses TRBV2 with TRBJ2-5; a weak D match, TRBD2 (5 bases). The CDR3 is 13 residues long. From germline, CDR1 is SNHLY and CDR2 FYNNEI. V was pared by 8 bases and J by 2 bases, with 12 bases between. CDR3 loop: CASRPRAQETQYF. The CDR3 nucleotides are TGTGCCAGCCGTCCGCGGGCGCAAGAGACCCAGTACTTC.

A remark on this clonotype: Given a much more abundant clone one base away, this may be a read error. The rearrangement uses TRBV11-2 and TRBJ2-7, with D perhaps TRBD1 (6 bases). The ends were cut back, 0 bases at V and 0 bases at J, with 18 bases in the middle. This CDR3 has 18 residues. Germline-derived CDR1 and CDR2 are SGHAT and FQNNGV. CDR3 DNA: TGTGCCAGCAGCTTAGATACGACCGGGACAAAGAGCTCCTACGAGCAGTACGTC. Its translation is CASSLDTTGTKSSYEQYV.

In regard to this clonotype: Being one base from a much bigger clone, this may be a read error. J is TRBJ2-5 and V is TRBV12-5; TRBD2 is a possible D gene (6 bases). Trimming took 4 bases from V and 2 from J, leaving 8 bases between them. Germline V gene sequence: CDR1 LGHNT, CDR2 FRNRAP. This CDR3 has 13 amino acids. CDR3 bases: TGTGCTAGTGGTTGCGGGAAACAAGAGACCCAGTACTTC. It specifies CASGCGKQETQYF.

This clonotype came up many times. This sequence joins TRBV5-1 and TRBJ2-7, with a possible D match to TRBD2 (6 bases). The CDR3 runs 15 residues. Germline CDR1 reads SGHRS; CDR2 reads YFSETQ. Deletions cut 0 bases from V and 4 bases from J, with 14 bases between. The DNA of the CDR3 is TGCGCCAGCAGCTTGGTGGACACGGGGGATTACGAGCAGTACTTC. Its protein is CASSLVDTGDYEQYF.

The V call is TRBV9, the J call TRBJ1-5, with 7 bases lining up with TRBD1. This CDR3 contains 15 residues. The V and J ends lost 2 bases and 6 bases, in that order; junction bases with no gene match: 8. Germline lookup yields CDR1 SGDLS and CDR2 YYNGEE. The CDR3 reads CASSVGTGVTQPQHF. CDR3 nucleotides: TGTGCCAGCAGCGTTGGAACAGGGGTCACTCAGCCCCAGCATTTT.

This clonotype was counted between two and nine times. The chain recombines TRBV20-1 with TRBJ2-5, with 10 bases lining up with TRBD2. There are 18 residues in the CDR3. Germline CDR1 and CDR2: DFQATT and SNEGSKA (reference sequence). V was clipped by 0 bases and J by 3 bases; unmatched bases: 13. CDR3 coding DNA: TGCAGTGCTAGAGATTTGCTAGCGGGAGCCTGGGGTAAAGAGACCCAGTACTTC. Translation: CSARDLLAGAWGKETQYF.

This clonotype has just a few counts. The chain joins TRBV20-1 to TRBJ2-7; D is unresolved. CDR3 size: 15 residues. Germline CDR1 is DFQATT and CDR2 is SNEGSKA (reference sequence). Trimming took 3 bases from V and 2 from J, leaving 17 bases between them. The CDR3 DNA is TGCAGTGCTAGCCCCGATAGTTTCAGTACCTACGAGCAGTACTTC. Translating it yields CSASPDSFSTYEQYF.

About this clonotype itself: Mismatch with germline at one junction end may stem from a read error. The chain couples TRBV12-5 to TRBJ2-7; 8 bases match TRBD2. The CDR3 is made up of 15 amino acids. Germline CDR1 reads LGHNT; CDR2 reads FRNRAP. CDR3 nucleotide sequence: TGTGCCAGCAGTGCCCGGGGACTAGAATCCTACGAGCAGTGCTTC. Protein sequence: CASSARGLESYEQCF.

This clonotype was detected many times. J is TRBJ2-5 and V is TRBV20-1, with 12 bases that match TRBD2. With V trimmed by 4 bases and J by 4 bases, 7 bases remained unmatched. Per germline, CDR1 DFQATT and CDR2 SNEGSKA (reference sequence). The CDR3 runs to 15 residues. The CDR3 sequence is CSANLAGGPGETQYF. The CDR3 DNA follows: TGCAGTGCTAATCTAGCGGGAGGGCCAGGAGAGACCCAGTACTTC.

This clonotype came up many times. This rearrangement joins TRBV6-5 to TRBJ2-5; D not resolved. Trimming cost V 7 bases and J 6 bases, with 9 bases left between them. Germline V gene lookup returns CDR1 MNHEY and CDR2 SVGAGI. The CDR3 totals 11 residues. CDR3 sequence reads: CASTHGQTQYF. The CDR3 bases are TGTGCCAGCACCCATGGTCAGACCCAGTACTTC.

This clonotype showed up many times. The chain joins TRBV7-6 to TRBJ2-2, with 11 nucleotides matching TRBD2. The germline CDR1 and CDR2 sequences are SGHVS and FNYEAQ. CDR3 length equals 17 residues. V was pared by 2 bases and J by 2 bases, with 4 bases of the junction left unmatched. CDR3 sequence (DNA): TGTGCCAGCAGCTTACTAGCGGGGGGCGTTAACACCGGGGAGCTGTTTTTT. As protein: CASSLLAGGVNTGELFF.

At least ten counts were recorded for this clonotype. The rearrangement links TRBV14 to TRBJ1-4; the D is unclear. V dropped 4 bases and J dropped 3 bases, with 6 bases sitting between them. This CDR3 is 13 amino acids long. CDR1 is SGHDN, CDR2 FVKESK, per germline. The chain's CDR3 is CASSLGANEKLFF. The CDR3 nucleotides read TGTGCCAGCAGCCTGGGTGCTAATGAAAAACTGTTTTTT.

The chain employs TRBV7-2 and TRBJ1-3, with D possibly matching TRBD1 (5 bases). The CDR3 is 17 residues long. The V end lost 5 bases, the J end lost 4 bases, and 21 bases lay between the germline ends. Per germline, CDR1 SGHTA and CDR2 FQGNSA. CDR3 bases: TGTGCCAGCAGCACTGTTTCCGGGGGGTTCTCGGGAAACACCATATATTTT. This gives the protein CASSTVSGGFSGNTIYF.

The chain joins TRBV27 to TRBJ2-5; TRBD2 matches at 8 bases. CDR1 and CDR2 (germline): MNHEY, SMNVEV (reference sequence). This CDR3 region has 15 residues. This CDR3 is CTGRRILAGQETQYF. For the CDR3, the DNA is TGTACCGGCAGGAGGATCCTAGCGGGCCAAGAGACCCAGTACTTC.

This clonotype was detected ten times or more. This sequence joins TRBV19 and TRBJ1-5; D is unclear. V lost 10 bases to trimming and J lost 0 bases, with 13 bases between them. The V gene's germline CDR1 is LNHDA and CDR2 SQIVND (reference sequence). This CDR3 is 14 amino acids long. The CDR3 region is CATSPTHSNQPQHF. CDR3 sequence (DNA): TGTGCCACCTCCCCGACACATAGCAATCAGCCCCAGCATTTT. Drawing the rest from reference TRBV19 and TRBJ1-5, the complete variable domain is DGGITQSPKYLFRKEGQNVTLSCEQNLNHDAMYWYRQDPGQGLRLIYYSQIVNDFQKGDIAEGYSVSREKKESFPLTVTSAQKNPTAFYLCATSPTHSNQPQHFGDGTRLSIL.

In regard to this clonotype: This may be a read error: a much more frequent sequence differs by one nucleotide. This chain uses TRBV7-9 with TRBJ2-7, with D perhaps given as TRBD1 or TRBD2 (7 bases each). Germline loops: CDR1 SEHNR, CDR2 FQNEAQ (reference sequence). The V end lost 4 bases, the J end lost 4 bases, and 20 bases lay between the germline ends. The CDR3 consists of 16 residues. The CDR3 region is CASSSTRGGTRYEQYF. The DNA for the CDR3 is TGTGCCAGCAGCTCTACCAGGGGGGGGACCCGATACGAGCAGTACTTC.

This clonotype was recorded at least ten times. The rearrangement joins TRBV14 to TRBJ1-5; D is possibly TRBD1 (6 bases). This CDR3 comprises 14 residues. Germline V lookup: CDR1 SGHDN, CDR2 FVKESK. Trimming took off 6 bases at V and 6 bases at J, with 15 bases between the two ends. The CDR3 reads CASRLSGGGQPQHF. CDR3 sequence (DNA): TGTGCCAGCAGACTTTCGGGGGGCGGTCAGCCCCAGCATTTT.

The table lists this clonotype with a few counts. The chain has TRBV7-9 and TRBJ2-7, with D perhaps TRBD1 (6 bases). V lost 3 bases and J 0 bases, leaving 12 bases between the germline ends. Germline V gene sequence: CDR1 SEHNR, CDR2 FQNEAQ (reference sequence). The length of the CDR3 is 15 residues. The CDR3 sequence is CASSFPRGSSYEQYF. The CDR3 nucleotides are TGTGCCAGCAGCTTTCCCAGGGGAAGCTCCTACGAGCAGTACTTC.

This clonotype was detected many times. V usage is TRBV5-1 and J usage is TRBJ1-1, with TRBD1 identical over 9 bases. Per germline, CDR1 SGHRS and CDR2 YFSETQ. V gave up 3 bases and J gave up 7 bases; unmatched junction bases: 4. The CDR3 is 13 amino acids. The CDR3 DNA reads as TGCGCCAGCAGCTCGGACAGGGGTTATGAAGCTTTCTTT. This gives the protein CASSSDRGYEAFF.

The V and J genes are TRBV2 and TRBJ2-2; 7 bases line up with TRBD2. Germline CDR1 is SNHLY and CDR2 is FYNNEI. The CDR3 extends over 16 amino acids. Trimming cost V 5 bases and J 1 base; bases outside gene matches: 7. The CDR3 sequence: CASSLTGLVNTGELFF. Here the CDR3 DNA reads TGTGCCAGCAGTCTAACAGGACTAGTGAACACCGGGGAGCTGTTTTTT.

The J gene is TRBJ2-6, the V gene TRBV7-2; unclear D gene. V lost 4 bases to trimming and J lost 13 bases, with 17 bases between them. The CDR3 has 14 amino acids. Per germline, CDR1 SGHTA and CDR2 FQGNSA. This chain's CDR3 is CASSYLRHAPVLTF. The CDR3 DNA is TGTGCCAGCAGCTACCTACGACACGCACCGGTCCTGACTTTC. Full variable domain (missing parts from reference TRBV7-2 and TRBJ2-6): GAGVSQSPSNKVTEKGKDVELRCDPISGHTALYWYRQSLGQGLEFLIYFQGNSAPDKSGLPSDRFSAERTGGSVSTLTIQRTQQEDSAVYLCASSYLRHAPVLTFGAGSRLTVL.

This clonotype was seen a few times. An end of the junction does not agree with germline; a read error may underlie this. CDR3 region: CASSHPGSGLTGELFF. The DNA of the CDR3 is TGCGCCAGCAGCCACCCCGGGAGCGGTTTGACCGGGGAGCTGTTTTTT. The genes are TRBV7-2 and TRBJ2-2; D perhaps matches TRBD2 (6 bases). CDR1 and CDR2 from the germline V gene are SGHTA and FQGNSA. The CDR3 has 16 amino acids. Full variable domain (outside the CDR3, taken from reference TRBV7-2 and TRBJ2-2): GAGVSQSPSNKVTEKGKDVELRCDPISGHTALYWYRQSLGQGLEFLIYFQGNSAPDKSGLPSDRFSAERTGGSVSTLTIQRTQQEDSAVYLCASSHPGSGLTGELFFGEGSRLTVL.

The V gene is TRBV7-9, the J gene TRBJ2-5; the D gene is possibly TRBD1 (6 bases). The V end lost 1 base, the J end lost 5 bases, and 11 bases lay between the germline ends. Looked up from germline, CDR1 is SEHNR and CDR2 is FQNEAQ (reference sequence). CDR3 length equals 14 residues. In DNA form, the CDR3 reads TGTGCCAGCAGCTTAGATCTAGGGGGTGAGACCCAGTACTTC. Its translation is CASSLDLGGETQYF.

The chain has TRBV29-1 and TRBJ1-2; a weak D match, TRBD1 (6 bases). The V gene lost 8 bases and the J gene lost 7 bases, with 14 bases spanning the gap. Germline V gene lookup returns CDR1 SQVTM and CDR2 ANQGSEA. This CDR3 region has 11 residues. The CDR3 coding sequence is TGCAGCACCTCAGGGGTCGGTGGCTACACCTTC. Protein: CSTSGVGGYTF.

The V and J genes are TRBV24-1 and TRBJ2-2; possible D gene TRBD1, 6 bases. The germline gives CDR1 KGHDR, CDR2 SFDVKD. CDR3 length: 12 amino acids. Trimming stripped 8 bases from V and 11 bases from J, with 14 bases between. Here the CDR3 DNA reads TGTGCCACCATAGTACAGGGCAATGAGCTGTTTTTT. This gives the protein CATIVQGNELFF.

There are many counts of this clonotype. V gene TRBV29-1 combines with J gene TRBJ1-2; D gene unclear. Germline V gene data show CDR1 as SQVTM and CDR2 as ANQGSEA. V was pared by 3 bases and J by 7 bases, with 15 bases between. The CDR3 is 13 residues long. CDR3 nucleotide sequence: TGCAGCGTTGATTTAACTCTTTGGGGTGGCTACACCTTC. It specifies CSVDLTLWGGYTF.